A selection of T cell receptor beta chains follows, all from one sample in a study of cytomegalovirus exposure and HLA in healthy donors. Profiled with immunoSEQ multiplex PCR; TCRdb holds only in-frame clones, not every one. Of 160,000 or so clones in the sample, around 78% were seen once. Source material: PBMCs. The receptors derive from a man in his forties in good health and CMV-seronegative. Each CDR3 is given with its conserved first and last residue. Fields, in order: J gene, clone size, D gene, V gene, CDR3 DNA, CDR3 protein. D genes are given only for firm matches. Expanded clones get a size class; other rows say once, few or many, or leave the size out.

J: TRBJ2-1
size: once
D: NA
V: TRBV4-1
DNA: TGCGCCAGCAGCCAAGGGAGGGCCAAGATAAATGAGCAGTTCTTC
CDR3: CASSQGRAKINEQFF

J: TRBJ2-6
size: NA
D: NA
V: TRBV15
DNA: TGTGCCACCAGGGAACAGGCTCGGCCTGGGGCCAACGTCCTGACTTTC
CDR3: CATREQARPGANVLTF

J: TRBJ2-7
size: once
D: TRBD2
V: TRBV28
DNA: TGTGCCAGCAGTGCTTCGACTAGCGGCTCCTACGAGCAGTACTTC
CDR3: CASSASTSGSYEQYF

J: TRBJ2-3
size: NA
D: TRBD2
V: TRBV28
DNA: TGTGCCAGCAGTCCTGGCAGTCGGGAGGGGTCGCAGTATTTT
CDR3: CASSPGSREGSQYF

J: TRBJ2-2
size: NA
D: TRBD2
V: TRBV19
DNA: TGTGCCAGTAGTTCAGCGGGAGCGGTTATCGGGGAGCTGTTTTTT
CDR3: CASSSAGAVIGELFF

J: TRBJ2-7
size: NA
D: TRBD1
V: TRBV4-1
DNA: TGCGCCAGCCAGAGGGACAGGGGATCCTACGAGCAGTACTTC
CDR3: CASQRDRGSYEQYF

J: TRBJ1-1
size: NA
D: NA
V: TRBV5-1
DNA: TGCGCCAGCAGCTTGGGAGAGTCTGTTCGCACTGAAGCTTTCTTT
CDR3: CASSLGESVRTEAFF

J: TRBJ2-2
size: NA
D: TRBD1
V: TRBV11-3
DNA: TGTGCCAGCAGCCCGGTCAGGGGGCCGGGCACCGGGGAGCTGTTTTTT
CDR3: CASSPVRGPGTGELFF

J: TRBJ2-1
size: once
D: NA
V: TRBV27
DNA: TGTGCCAGCAGTTCCCTTTTTGTGTGGCAGGATCATACAATCGAGCAGTTCTTC
CDR3: CASSSLFVWQDHTIEQFF

J: TRBJ1-5
size: NA
D: TRBD1
V: TRBV2
DNA: TGTGCCAGCATGCGGGACAGGGACCAGCCCCAGCATTTT
CDR3: CASMRDRDQPQHF

J: TRBJ2-7
size: NA
D: NA
V: TRBV29-1
DNA: TGCAGCGTTGAAAGCCCGAGCTCCTACGAGCAGTACTTC
CDR3: CSVESPSSYEQYF

J: TRBJ2-5
size: few
D: TRBD2
V: TRBV7-6
DNA: TGTGCCAGCAGCGGGGGACTACCTGGGGAGACCCAGTACTTC
CDR3: CASSGGLPGETQYF

J: TRBJ1-4
size: NA
D: NA
V: TRBV10-1
DNA: TGCGCCAGCAGTGATGGCAACCCTGCAACTAATGAAAAACTGTTTTTT
CDR3: CASSDGNPATNEKLFF

J: TRBJ1-2
size: NA
D: TRBD1
V: TRBV5-1
DNA: TGCGCCAGCAGCTTACAACAGGGGGAGTCTGGCTACACCTTC
CDR3: CASSLQQGESGYTF

J: TRBJ2-2
size: NA
D: NA
V: TRBV7-9
DNA: TGTGCCAGCAGGCCCCCCGGGACACAACGACGCACGAACACCGGGGAGCTGTTTTTT
CDR3: CASRPPGTQRRTNTGELFF

J: TRBJ2-7
size: NA
D: TRBD2
V: TRBV10-2
DNA: TGCGCCAGCAGTGAGGCCCCTAGCGGGGCTGGGTTCTACGAGCAGTACTTC
CDR3: CASSEAPSGAGFYEQYF

J: TRBJ2-7
size: NA
D: TRBD2
V: TRBV6-5
DNA: TGTGCCAGCAGTTACTCGCCTAGCGGGAGTTCCTACGAGCAGTACTTC
CDR3: CASSYSPSGSSYEQYF

J: TRBJ2-3
size: NA
D: NA
V: TRBV5-1
DNA: TGCGCCAGCGCCCCGGAGACAGATACGCAGTATTTT
CDR3: CASAPETDTQYF

J: TRBJ2-7
size: NA
D: TRBD1
V: TRBV28
DNA: TGTGCCAGCAGGGAACGGGCAGGGGGTTTGAGCTCCTACGAGCAGTACTTC
CDR3: CASRERAGGLSSYEQYF

J: TRBJ2-6
size: NA
D: NA
V: TRBV29-1
DNA: TGCAGCGCTCAGACAGAAGTTCACTCTGGGGCCAACGTCCTGACTTTC
CDR3: CSAQTEVHSGANVLTF

J: TRBJ2-2
size: NA
D: NA
V: TRBV7-8
DNA: TGTGCCAGCATCCAGAAACAGGGTGTCGGGGAGCTGTTTTTT
CDR3: CASIQKQGVGELFF

J: TRBJ2-1
size: NA
D: TRBD2
V: TRBV27
DNA: TGTGCCAGCAGTTCCGGGACTAACTCCTACAATGAGCAGTTCTTC
CDR3: CASSSGTNSYNEQFF

J: TRBJ2-5
size: NA
D: TRBD2
V: TRBV7-9
DNA: TGTGCCAGCAGCTTCGGACTAGTGGACCAAGAGACCCAGTACTTC
CDR3: CASSFGLVDQETQYF

J: TRBJ1-1
size: NA
D: NA
V: TRBV7-9
DNA: TGTGCCAGCACTATAAGCGGGGTATTGAACACTGAAGCTTTCTTT
CDR3: CASTISGVLNTEAFF

J: TRBJ2-5
size: NA
D: NA
V: TRBV5-1
DNA: TGCGCCAGCAGCCTTCAAGAGACCCAGTACTTC
CDR3: CASSLQETQYF

J: TRBJ2-7
size: NA
D: TRBD2
V: TRBV9
DNA: TGTGCCAGCAGCGTAGAGTCTAGCGGGAGCTACGAGCAGTACTTC
CDR3: CASSVESSGSYEQYF

J: TRBJ2-3
size: NA
D: NA
V: TRBV6-6
DNA: TGTGCCAGCAGTTACTTCGCGGTAACAGATACGCAGTATTTT
CDR3: CASSYFAVTDTQYF

J: TRBJ2-1
size: few
D: NA
V: TRBV27
DNA: TGTGCCAGCAGTCCTAGTCCATCCTACAATGAGCAGTTCTTC
CDR3: CASSPSPSYNEQFF

J: TRBJ2-1
size: once
D: NA
V: TRBV27
DNA: TGTGCCAGCAGTTTATCGCGGGGTCGGGAGCAGTTCTTC
CDR3: CASSLSRGREQFF

J: TRBJ1-1
size: NA
D: NA
V: TRBV27
DNA: TGTGCCAGCAGCGTCGGGGTAGCCACTGAAGCTTTCTTT
CDR3: CASSVGVATEAFF

J: TRBJ2-1
size: NA
D: NA
V: TRBV6-1
DNA: TGTGCCAGCAGTGGGGTAGCTGATTCCTACAATGAGCAGTTCTTC
CDR3: CASSGVADSYNEQFF

J: TRBJ1-3
size: once
D: NA
V: TRBV29-1
DNA: TGCAGCGTCTCCGGGGAGGGTGGCGGAGACACCATATATTTT
CDR3: CSVSGEGGGDTIYF

J: TRBJ1-1
size: NA
D: TRBD1
V: TRBV5-4
DNA: TGTGCCAGCAGCTTGGAAGGGGACAGGGGGAGCACTGAAGCTTTCTTT
CDR3: CASSLEGDRGSTEAFF

J: TRBJ1-2
size: NA
D: TRBD1
V: TRBV18
DNA: TGTGCCAGCTCACCCACAGGGGGCTCCTATGGCTACACCTTC
CDR3: CASSPTGGSYGYTF

J: TRBJ1-1
size: NA
D: NA
V: TRBV7-8
DNA: TGTGCCAGCAGCCCACAGGGAGGGGGCACTGAAGCTTTCTTT
CDR3: CASSPQGGGTEAFF

J: TRBJ1-1
size: NA
D: NA
V: TRBV7-2
DNA: TGTGCCAGCAGCTTAGCCGCCAACTCCGGGACTGAAGCTTTCTTT
CDR3: CASSLAANSGTEAFF

J: TRBJ2-1
size: once
D: NA
V: TRBV2
DNA: TGTGCCAGTTCTAGCGCGAGCTCCTACAATGAGCAGTTCTTC
CDR3: CASSSASSYNEQFF

J: TRBJ2-3
size: NA
D: TRBD2
V: TRBV7-7
DNA: TGTGCCAGCAGCAAAAGCGGGACCGCAGATACGCAGTATTTT
CDR3: CASSKSGTADTQYF

J: TRBJ2-2
size: NA
D: TRBD2
V: TRBV5-4
DNA: TGTGCCAGCAGCTTCGGGACTAGCGGGAACACCGGGGAGCTGTTTTTT
CDR3: CASSFGTSGNTGELFF

J: TRBJ2-2
size: NA
D: TRBD2
V: TRBV27
DNA: TGTGCCAGCACTGGGACTAGCGTTTCCGGGGAGCTGTTTTTT
CDR3: CASTGTSVSGELFF

J: TRBJ2-5
size: once
D: TRBD2
V: TRBV19
DNA: TGTGCCAGTCGACTAGCGGGAGGAGAGACCCAGTACTTC
CDR3: CASRLAGGETQYF

J: TRBJ2-1
size: few
D: NA
V: TRBV2
DNA: TGTGCCAGCAGTGAAGCACAGGTTGGCTCCAATGAGCAGTTCTTC
CDR3: CASSEAQVGSNEQFF

J: TRBJ2-5
size: NA
D: NA
V: TRBV7-2
DNA: TGTGCCAGCAGCTTCGCCAGACAAGAGACCCAGTACTTC
CDR3: CASSFARQETQYF

J: TRBJ2-5
size: NA
D: TRBD2
V: TRBV5-1
DNA: TGCGCCAGCAGCGGGACTAGCGTCGGAGAGACCCAGTACTTC
CDR3: CASSGTSVGETQYF